This T cell receptor beta chain originates from a study of graft-versus-host responses after intestinal transplantation. In the study overall: Recipients were given multivisceral, liver-intestinal, or isolated intestinal transplants. The recipients all started with anti-thymocyte globulin induction and then took tacrolimus and steroids for about 3 years.

Regarding the study as a whole: There were GvH clones found in recipient marrow, and some of them appeared first in ileum or blood.

Only in-frame clones appear in the TCRdb table, and some are missing; sequencing was by immunoSEQ multiplex PCR. This repertoire shows about 130,000 clones, around 90% found once; its top ten account for about 0.18%. This CDR3 has 15 residues. J was trimmed by 7 bases and V by 3 bases; bases with no gene match: 9. The germline V gene has CDR1 SGHNT and CDR2 YYREEE (reference sequence). A word on this clone: What it recognizes is unknown.

Sample: unstimulated CD4+ T cells sorted from spleen or lymph node cells, taken before intestinal transplant. The V gene is TRBV5-4, the J gene TRBJ2-1; the match to TRBD2 covers 8 bases. This receptor was obtained from a human donor who received an intestinal transplant. The CDR3: CASSYGSGNPNEQFF. CDR3 bases: TGTGCCAGCAGCTATGGTAGCGGGAATCCGAATGAGCAGTTCTTC.